Each of the 17 T cell receptor beta chains below was sequenced from the same sample in a study of blood T cell repertoires in COVID-19. TCRdb's copy holds only in-frame clones and misses some; the assay was immunoSEQ multiplex PCR. The table records about 90,000 clones, over 80% of them present only once. The sequenced material came from peripheral blood. The receptors here all came from a woman aged 65 to 85 with active or convalescent COVID-19.

The genes are TRBV7-9 and TRBJ1-4; tentative D call: TRBD1 (6 bases). This CDR3 has 13 amino acids. V was pared by 6 bases and J by 5 bases, with 10 bases between. Looked up from germline, CDR1 is SEHNR and CDR2 is FQNEAQ (reference sequence). The CDR3 DNA is TGTGCCAGCAGACCCGGACAGAATGAAAAACTGTTTTTT. Its protein product is CASRPGQNEKLFF.

The rearrangement links TRBV5-1 to TRBJ2-7, with TRBD1 matching over 8 bases. Trimming removed 0 bases from V and 6 bases from J; junction bases left unmatched: 11. The germline V gene encodes CDR1 SGHRS and CDR2 YFSETQ. The CDR3 has 16 amino acids. The CDR3 protein is CASSLGAAGQGSEQYF. The CDR3 bases are TGCGCCAGCAGCTTGGGGGCCGCCGGACAGGGATCCGAGCAGTACTTC.

The chain uses TRBV29-1 and TRBJ2-1; 9 bases map to TRBD1. Germline values: CDR1 SQVTM, CDR2 ANQGSEA. The CDR3 covers 15 residues. With 5 bases clipped from V and 0 bases from J, the junction kept 5 bases outside the gene matches. CDR3 bases: TGCAGCGTTTACGGGACAGGGCTCTCCTACAATGAGCAGTTCTTC. Amino acid sequence: CSVYGTGLSYNEQFF.

The chain is built from TRBV7-2 and TRBJ2-3; 9 bases fit TRBD2. Germline CDR1 reads SGHTA; CDR2 reads FQGNSA. The V segment lost 0 bases and the J segment 4 bases; nucleotides outside the gene matches: 8. The CDR3 loop spans 17 amino acids. The CDR3 DNA reads as TGTGCCAGCAGCTTAGCGAGCGGCGGGGGGGCCTCAGATACGCAGTATTTT. It codes for CASSLASGGGASDTQYF.

The chain joins TRBV5-4 to TRBJ2-6, with 9 nucleotides matching TRBD1. With 5 bases clipped from V and 3 bases from J, the junction kept 6 bases outside the gene matches. The CDR3 is 16 amino acids. The germline V gene encodes CDR1 SGHNT and CDR2 YYREEE (reference sequence). CDR3 sequence reads: CASRETGGGGANVLTF. The CDR3 DNA sequence: TGTGCCAGCAGGGAAACAGGGGGCGGTGGGGCCAACGTCCTGACTTTC.

V gene TRBV6-1 combines with J gene TRBJ1-1, with D perhaps matching TRBD1 (5 bases). Trimming removed 3 bases from V and 6 bases from J, with 14 bases in between. Germline V gene lookup returns CDR1 MNHNS and CDR2 SASEGT. CDR3 length: 14 residues. Here the CDR3 reads CASSDRVLFSEAFF. CDR3 bases: TGTGCCAGCAGTGACAGGGTGTTATTCTCTGAAGCTTTCTTT.

The chain has TRBV29-1 and TRBJ1-1; D gene uncertain. CDR3 length equals 10 residues. The germline V gene has CDR1 SQVTM and CDR2 ANQGSEA. V shed 6 bases and J shed 5 bases, with 7 bases lying between them. CDR3 residues: CSVFGTEAFF. CDR3 DNA: TGCAGCGTCTTCGGGACTGAAGCTTTCTTT.

This clone was counted a few times. V gene TRBV14 combines with J gene TRBJ1-6; 8 positions match TRBD1. From germline, CDR1 is SGHDN and CDR2 FVKESK. This CDR3 has 17 residues. The V gene end was trimmed by 4 bases and the J gene end by 10 bases; junction bases not matched to a gene: 15. CDR3: CASSLRQRGTGSSPLHF. The CDR3 DNA is TGTGCCAGCAGCCTGAGACAGCGTGGGACAGGCAGCTCACCCCTCCACTTT.

V gene TRBV5-1 combines with J gene TRBJ1-2; TRBD1 aligns across 8 bases. The V gene's germline CDR1 is SGHRS and CDR2 YFSETQ. V was clipped by 4 bases and J by 4 bases; unmatched bases: 6. This CDR3 comprises 14 residues. The CDR3 nucleotides read TGCGCCAGCAGCCCCAGGGGGCGCATCTATGGCTACACCTTC. Encoded protein: CASSPRGRIYGYTF.

J is TRBJ1-2 and V is TRBV2, with unresolved D. CDR3 size: 15 residues. Germline-derived CDR1 and CDR2 are SNHLY and FYNNEI. V dropped 3 bases and J dropped 5 bases, with 16 bases sitting between them. CDR3 region: CASSDVRGTVYGYTF. The CDR3 coding sequence is TGTGCCAGCAGTGACGTGAGAGGAACGGTATATGGCTACACCTTC.

V gene TRBV3-1 (or the pseudogene TRBV3-2) combines with J gene TRBJ1-1; D uncertain. Germline V lookup: CDR1 LGHDT, CDR2 YNNKEL (reference sequence). V was trimmed by 1 base and J by 7 bases, leaving 10 bases between them. The CDR3 extends over 13 amino acids. The CDR3 coding sequence is TGTGCCAGCAGCCAAGTCGGCGAGGGTGAAGCTTTCTTT. This translates into CASSQVGEGEAFF.

The chain recombines TRBV27 with TRBJ1-1; 9 nucleotides line up with TRBD1. From germline, CDR1 is MNHEY and CDR2 SMNVEV (reference sequence). J was trimmed by 4 bases and V by 5 bases; bases with no gene match: 8. This CDR3 is built from 15 residues. In nucleotides, the CDR3 is TGTGCCAGCAGTCCGCTCGGACAGGGGAGCACTGAAGCTTTCTTT. This sequence encodes CASSPLGQGSTEAFF.

The chain combines TRBV24-1 with TRBJ2-1, with 8 positions matching TRBD2. V was pared by 3 bases and J by 0 bases, with 3 bases of the junction left unmatched. Germline V gene sequence: CDR1 KGHDR, CDR2 SFDVKD. This CDR3 has 16 amino acids. In DNA form, the CDR3 reads TGTGCCACCAGTGATGGGGCGGGGGGCTCCTACAATGAGCAGTTCTTC. This gives the protein CATSDGAGGSYNEQFF.

V is TRBV11-2 and J is TRBJ1-1, with D unresolved. The V gene's germline CDR1 is SGHAT and CDR2 FQNNGV. V was clipped by 8 bases and J by 1 base, with 11 bases between them. The CDR3 is 13 residues long. This CDR3 reads CASVPTENTEAFF. CDR3 coding DNA: TGTGCCAGCGTACCCACAGAGAACACTGAAGCTTTCTTT.

The chain has TRBV12-2 and TRBJ1-1. TRBV12-2 is given as a pseudogene. This CDR3 has 16 amino acids. The CDR3 coding sequence is TGTGCAAGTCGTCCGGATATACAGGGAGGGTACACTGAAGCTTTCTTT. It specifies CASRPDIQGGYTEAFF.

The chain joins TRBV4-1 to TRBJ1-6, with D possibly TRBD1 on 5 matching bases. Germline CDR1 MGHRA, CDR2 YSYEKL. The CDR3 has 17 amino acids. Trimming removed 1 base from V and 6 bases from J, with 16 bases in between. CDR3 nucleotide sequence: TGCGCCAGCAGCCAAGTACCCACCCGGGGGATTAATTCACCCCTCCACTTT. Residues: CASSQVPTRGINSPLHF.

The chain links TRBV24-1 to TRBJ2-4, with TRBD1 matching over 10 bases. The CDR3 spans 14 residues. CDR1 is KGHDR and CDR2 is SFDVKD in the germline V gene. The J segment lost 8 bases and the V segment lost 4 bases, leaving 4 bases of the junction unmatched. Here the CDR3 DNA reads TGTGCCACCAGTGAGAGCGGGACAGGGGACATTCAGTACTTC. As protein: CATSESGTGDIQYF.